These T cell receptor beta chains were read from a single sample in a study of blood T cell repertoires in COVID-19. Method: immunoSEQ multiplex PCR; TCRdb's copy keeps in-frame clones and lacks some. The sample has around 170,000 clones; just over 85% are singletons. Specimen: peripheral blood. The source of these receptors is a man between 50 and 59 years old with active or convalescent COVID-19. Each CDR3 is given with its conserved first and last residue. D genes are given only for firm matches. Clone size is not always given. Where it is, it says once, few, many or a class for expanded clones.

v_call	d_call	clone_size	j_call	cdr3_aa	cdr3_nt
TRBV19	TRBD1	-	TRBJ2-2	CASSIGGTGSGELFF	TGTGCCAGTAGTATAGGAGGGACAGGTTCCGGGGAGCTGTTTTTT
TRBV19	TRBD1	-	TRBJ1-2	CASRGQGNFGYTF	TGTGCCAGTAGGGGACAGGGGAATTTTGGCTACACCTTC
TRBV15	TRBD2	-	TRBJ2-1	CATSRELAGGDEQFF	TGTGCCACCAGCAGAGAACTAGCGGGAGGCGATGAGCAGTTCTTC
TRBV5-1	TRBD2	-	TRBJ2-7	CASSPEGGGLRNSYEQYF	TGCGCCAGCAGCCCCGAGGGCGGGGGGCTTCGCAATTCCTACGAGCAGTACTTC
TRBV11-3	-	few	TRBJ2-7	CASSLDRDEQYF	TGTGCCAGCAGCTTAGACAGGGACGAGCAGTACTTC
TRBV9	-	-	TRBJ2-1	CASSVDEGNEQFF	TGTGCCAGCAGCGTAGACGAGGGAAATGAGCAGTTCTTC
TRBV9	TRBD1	-	TRBJ1-1	CASSGQGAGTEAFF	TGTGCCAGCAGCGGACAGGGGGCTGGCACTGAAGCTTTCTTT
TRBV19	TRBD2	-	TRBJ2-7	CASSMTSGSIFFGYEQYF	TGTGCCAGTAGTATGACTAGCGGGAGTATTTTTTTTGGCTACGAGCAGTACTTC
TRBV2	-	few	TRBJ2-2	CASSEAGLLTGELFF	TGTGCCAGCAGTGAAGCTGGGCTACTCACCGGGGAGCTGTTTTTT
TRBV28	-	-	TRBJ1-2	CASSSRPGQDFYGYTF	TGTGCCAGCAGTTCTCGACCGGGACAAGACTTTTATGGCTACACCTTC
TRBV11-3	-	-	TRBJ2-7	CASSLARDSYEQYF	TGTGCCAGCAGCTTAGCGCGGGATTCCTACGAGCAGTACTTC
TRBV4-2	-	-	TRBJ2-2	CASSLTGGTNTGELFF	TGTGCCAGCAGCCTCACGGGCGGGACGAACACCGGGGAGCTGTTTTTT
TRBV6-2/TRBV6-3	-	-	TRBJ1-3	CASSYPTGAPGNTIYF	TGTGCCAGCAGTTACCCTACAGGAGCTCCTGGAAACACCATATATTTT
TRBV30	TRBD1	-	TRBJ2-2	CACMDVGTVNTGELFF	TGTGCCTGTATGGACGTGGGGACAGTGAACACCGGGGAGCTGTTTTTT
TRBV28	TRBD1	-	TRBJ1-2	CASSSWTGAYGYTF	TGTGCCAGCAGTTCCTGGACAGGGGCCTATGGCTACACCTTC
TRBV6-5	TRBD1	-	TRBJ1-2	CASRPGQGAGGYTF	TGTGCCAGCAGACCTGGACAGGGGGCTGGTGGCTACACCTTC
TRBV29-1	-	-	TRBJ1-3	CSVSVSGNTIYF	TGCAGCGTTTCAGTCTCTGGAAACACCATATATTTT
TRBV7-3	-	-	TRBJ1-6	CASSLTGPGPLHF	TGTGCCAGCAGCTTAACGGGGCCGGGACCCCTCCACTTT
TRBV18	-	few	TRBJ2-7	CASTGLRQTYEQYF	TGTGCCAGCACAGGACTAAGACAGACCTACGAGCAGTACTTC
TRBV5-8	-	-	TRBJ2-1	CASNSNRDSYNEQFF	TGTGCCAGCAACTCGAACAGGGACTCCTACAATGAGCAGTTCTTC
TRBV15	TRBD1	once	TRBJ2-5	CATSRDRDRVVETQYF	TGTGCCACCAGCAGAGATCGGGACAGGGTGGTAGAGACCCAGTACTTC
TRBV18	-	-	TRBJ2-7	CASSPPAGGRDEQYF	TGTGCCAGCTCACCCCCGGCCGGGGGGCGCGACGAGCAGTACTTC
TRBV3-1/TRBV3-2	TRBD1	-	TRBJ1-2	CASSDDRVDYGYTF	TGTGCCAGCAGCGACGACAGGGTGGACTATGGCTACACCTTC
TRBV4-2	TRBD2	-	TRBJ2-2	CASSQVATSGGHGELFF	TGTGCCAGCAGCCAAGTTGCGACTAGCGGGGGGCACGGGGAGCTGTTTTTT
TRBV6-1	-	-	TRBJ1-1	CASSDLQGMNTEAFF	TGTGCCAGCAGTGACTTACAGGGTATGAACACTGAAGCTTTCTTT
TRBV4-1	-	-	TRBJ2-5	CASSQASVQETQYF	TGCGCCAGCAGCCAAGCGTCAGTACAAGAGACCCAGTACTTC
TRBV7-2	TRBD2	-	TRBJ2-5	CASRAASGGGPWETQYF	TGTGCCAGCAGGGCCGCTAGCGGGGGGGGCCCGTGGGAGACCCAGTACTTC
TRBV18	-	-	TRBJ2-4	CASSPGGGIGKNIQYF	TGTGCCAGCTCACCGGGGGGAGGAATTGGCAAAAACATTCAGTACTTC
TRBV7-8	-	-	TRBJ2-3	CASSLAGGPPDTQYF	TGTGCCAGCAGCTTAGCGGGGGGGCCCCCAGATACGCAGTATTTT
TRBV24-1	-	-	TRBJ1-2	CATSDPQYRVGYTF	TGTGCCACCAGTGATCCACAATACAGGGTTGGCTACACCTTC
TRBV19	TRBD1	-	TRBJ1-5	CASSIRDSNSNQPQHF	TGTGCCAGTAGTATACGGGACAGTAATAGCAATCAGCCCCAGCATTTT
TRBV11-3	-	-	TRBJ2-7	CASSLEQGYEQYF	TGTGCCAGCAGCTTAGAGCAGGGCTACGAGCAGTACTTC
TRBV30	-	once	TRBJ2-5	CAWSVWGAQYF	TGTGCCTGGAGTGTTTGGGGGGCCCAGTACTTC
TRBV2	-	-	TRBJ2-1	CASMGAASKFF	TGTGCCAGCATGGGTGCGGCCTCGAAGTTCTTC
TRBV24-1	-	-	TRBJ1-3	CATSESGSGNTIYF	TGTGCCACCAGTGAATCGGGCTCTGGAAACACCATATATTTT
TRBV6-5	-	-	TRBJ1-1	CASGGRVTEAFF	TGTGCCAGCGGAGGGCGAGTGACTGAAGCTTTCTTT
TRBV27	-	few	TRBJ2-7	CASSFTRTYEQYF	TGTGCCAGCAGTTTTACCAGAACCTACGAGCAGTACTTC
TRBV15	TRBD1	-	TRBJ1-2	CATSIRLQGYYGYTF	TGTGCCACCAGCATTCGTTTACAGGGGTACTATGGCTACACCTTC
TRBV4-2	-	-	TRBJ2-1	CASSPDRSNEQFF	TGTGCCAGCAGCCCCGACAGAAGCAATGAGCAGTTCTTC
TRBV27	-	-	TRBJ2-5	CASSSWTPKGETQYF	TGTGCCAGCAGTTCATGGACTCCCAAAGGGGAGACCCAGTACTTC
TRBV5-1	TRBD2	-	TRBJ2-5	CASSLGLAGGSETQYF	TGCGCCAGCAGCTTGGGACTAGCGGGAGGAAGTGAGACCCAGTACTTC
TRBV5-1	TRBD2	-	TRBJ2-5	CASSLGSGREETQYF	TGCGCCAGCAGCTTGGGCAGCGGGAGAGAAGAGACCCAGTACTTC
TRBV2	TRBD1	-	TRBJ2-7	CAGGQASSYEQYF	TGTGCCGGGGGACAGGCCAGCTCCTACGAGCAGTACTTC
TRBV4-2	TRBD2	-	TRBJ2-7	CASSQDWLAGLSEQYF	TGTGCCAGCAGCCAAGATTGGCTAGCGGGCCTTTCCGAGCAGTACTTC
TRBV11-2	-	-	TRBJ1-3	CASSLILASGNTIYF	TGTGCCAGCAGCTTAATTTTGGCTTCCGGAAACACCATATATTTT
TRBV19	-	-	TRBJ2-5	CASSISVRSGGLETQYF	TGTGCCAGTAGTATAAGTGTGAGGAGTGGGGGACTGGAGACCCAGTACTTC
TRBV5-6	TRBD1	-	TRBJ2-7	CASSLEGTGDHEQYF	TGTGCCAGCAGCTTGGAAGGGACAGGGGACCACGAGCAGTACTTC
TRBV18	-	-	TRBJ1-1	CASSTVNTEAFF	TGTGCCAGCTCTACAGTAAACACTGAAGCTTTCTTT
TRBV19	TRBD1	-	TRBJ1-2	CASSTGTAIYGYTF	TGTGCCAGTAGTACTGGGACAGCCATCTATGGCTACACCTTC
TRBV15	-	-	TRBJ1-2	CATSRAFGGVYGYTF	TGTGCCACCAGCAGAGCTTTCGGCGGAGTCTATGGCTACACCTTC
TRBV15	-	-	TRBJ1-2	CATSREVRGIYTF	TGTGCCACCAGCAGAGAAGTTCGGGGGATCTACACCTTC
TRBV5-8	-	-	TRBJ1-5	CASSFRGNLDQPQHF	TGTGCCAGCAGCTTCCGAGGGAACTTAGATCAGCCCCAGCATTTT
TRBV6-5	TRBD1	-	TRBJ2-1	CASSPDRGQNNEQFF	TGTGCCAGCAGTCCGGACAGGGGGCAGAACAATGAGCAGTTCTTC
TRBV7-9	-	-	TRBJ1-3	CASSPAGQYSGNTIYF	TGTGCCAGCAGCCCCGCCGGACAGTACTCTGGAAACACCATATATTTT
TRBV7-2	TRBD1	-	TRBJ1-5	CASSPGQGNNQPQHF	TGTGCCAGCAGCCCGGGACAGGGGAACAATCAGCCCCAGCATTTT
TRBV9	TRBD2	-	TRBJ2-5	CASSVVGRGGQETQYF	TGTGCCAGCAGCGTAGTTGGGCGGGGGGGCCAAGAGACCCAGTACTTC
TRBV4-2	-	-	TRBJ1-1	CASSQNEGFNTEAFF	TGTGCCAGCAGCCAAAATGAGGGATTCAACACTGAAGCTTTCTTT
TRBV9	TRBD1	-	TRBJ1-1	CASSVLTGGTEAFF	TGTGCCAGCAGCGTCCTAACAGGGGGGACTGAAGCTTTCTTT
TRBV21-1	-	-	TRBJ2-1	CASSKSEPGEQFF	TGTGCCAGCAGCAAATCAGAGCCAGGTGAGCAGTTCTTC
TRBV19	TRBD1	-	TRBJ2-5	CASSMRTGQETQYF	TGTGCCAGTAGTATGAGGACAGGGCAAGAGACCCAGTACTTC